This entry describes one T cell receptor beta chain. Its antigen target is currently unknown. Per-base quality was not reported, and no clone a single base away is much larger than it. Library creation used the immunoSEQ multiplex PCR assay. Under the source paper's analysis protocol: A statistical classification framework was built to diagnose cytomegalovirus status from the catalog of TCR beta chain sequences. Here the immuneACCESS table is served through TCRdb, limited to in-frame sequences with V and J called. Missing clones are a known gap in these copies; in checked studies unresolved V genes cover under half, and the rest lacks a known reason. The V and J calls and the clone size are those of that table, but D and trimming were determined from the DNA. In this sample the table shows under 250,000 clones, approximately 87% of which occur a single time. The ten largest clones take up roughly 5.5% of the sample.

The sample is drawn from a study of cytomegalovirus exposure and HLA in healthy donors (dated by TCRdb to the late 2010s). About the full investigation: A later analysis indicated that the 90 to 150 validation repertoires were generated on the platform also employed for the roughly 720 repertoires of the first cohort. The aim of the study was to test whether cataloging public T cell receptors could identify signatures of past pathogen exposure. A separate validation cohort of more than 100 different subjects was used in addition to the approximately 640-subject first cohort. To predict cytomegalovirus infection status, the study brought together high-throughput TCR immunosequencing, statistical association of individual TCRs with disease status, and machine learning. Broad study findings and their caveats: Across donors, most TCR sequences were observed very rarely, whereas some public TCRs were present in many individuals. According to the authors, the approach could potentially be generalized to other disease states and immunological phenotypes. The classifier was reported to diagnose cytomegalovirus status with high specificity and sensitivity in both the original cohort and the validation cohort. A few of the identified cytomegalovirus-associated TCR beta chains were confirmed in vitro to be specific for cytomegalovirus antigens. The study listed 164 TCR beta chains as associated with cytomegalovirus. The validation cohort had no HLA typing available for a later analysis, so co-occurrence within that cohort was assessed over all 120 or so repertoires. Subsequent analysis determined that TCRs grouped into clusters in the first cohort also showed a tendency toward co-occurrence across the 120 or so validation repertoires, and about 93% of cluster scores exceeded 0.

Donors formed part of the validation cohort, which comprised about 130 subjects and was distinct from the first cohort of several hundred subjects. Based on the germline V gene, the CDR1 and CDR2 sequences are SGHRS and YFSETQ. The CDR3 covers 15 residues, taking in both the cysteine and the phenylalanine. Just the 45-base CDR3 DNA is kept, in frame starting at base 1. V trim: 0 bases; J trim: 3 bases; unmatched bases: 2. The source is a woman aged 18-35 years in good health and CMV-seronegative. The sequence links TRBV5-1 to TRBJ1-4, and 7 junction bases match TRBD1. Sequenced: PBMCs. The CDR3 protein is CASSLAGGSNEKLFF. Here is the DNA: TGCGCCAGCAGCTTGGCAGGGGGATCTAATGAAAAACTGTTTTTT. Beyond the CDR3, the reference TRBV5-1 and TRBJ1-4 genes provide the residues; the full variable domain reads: KAGVTQTPRYLIKTRGQQVTLSCSPISGHRSVSWYQQTPGQGLQFLFEYFSETQRNKGNFPGRFSGRQFSNSRSEMNVSTLELGDSALYLCASSLAGGSNEKLFFGSGTQLSVL.